A single sample is the source of the 14 T cell receptor beta chains below, sequenced in a study of T cells expressing NK-cell markers (TCRdb year 2020). Receptors were amplified or captured by 5' RACE. TCRdb shows the sequencer as Illumina HiSeq 2000. TCRdb reprocessed the reads, so every CDR3 protein sequence counts as one entry and DNA is not shown. The table for this sample shows 350,000 to 400,000 distinct CDR3 sequences. The ten biggest clones cover roughly 10% of the sample. The sequencing sample was made of blood T cells: a sorted CD56 or NKG2C T cell subset, CD4+ or CD8+ T cells, or bulk PBMC T cells (not recorded which). These receptors all come from a woman in her fifties or sixties in good health. Donor details come from another sample of the same person, matched by shared clones.

The chain joins TRBV7-6 to TRBJ2-7; TCRdb lists TRBD1, though no DNA is available to test this call. There are 14 residues in the CDR3. Germline V gene sequence: CDR1 SGHVS, CDR2 FNYEAQ. The CDR3 here is CASSSGQGLDEQYF.

The chain carries TRBV28 and TRBJ2-7. CDR1 MDHEN and CDR2 SYDVKM come from the germline V gene. CDR3 length: 14 amino acids. The CDR3 protein is CASKVAREHYEQYF.

V usage is TRBV29-1 and J usage is TRBJ2-7. The CDR3 extends over 11 amino acids. Germline CDR1 reads SQVTM; CDR2 reads ANQGSEA. The CDR3 region is CSVEDISEQYF.

The chain is built from TRBV7-2 and TRBJ2-3; the D call from TCRdb, TRBD2, cannot be confirmed without DNA. CDR3 size: 14 residues. Per germline, CDR1 SGHTA and CDR2 FQGNSA. The CDR3 is CASSLTSGTDTQYF.

The CDR3 sequence is CSAYPLGSYNEQFF. This sequence joins TRBV29-1 and TRBJ2-1; absent DNA, TCRdb's TRBD1 call cannot be checked. The CDR3 is 14 amino acids. The germline gives CDR1 SQVTM, CDR2 ANQGSEA.

V and J are TRBV5-1 and TRBJ1-2; TCRdb calls TRBD1, which cannot be checked without DNA. Germline CDR1 and CDR2: SGHRS and YFSETQ. The CDR3 runs 15 residues. The CDR3 loop is CASSLGRTGGNGYTF.

This rearrangement joins TRBV20-1 to TRBJ2-3; the TCRdb call, TRBD1, lacks DNA for checking. This CDR3 spans 15 amino acids. Germline CDR1 and CDR2: DFQATT and SNEGSKA (reference sequence). The CDR3 protein is CSAREPGFQGDTQYF.

The rearrangement uses TRBV7-2 and TRBJ2-6; the TCRdb D gene call, TRBD1, has no DNA to confirm it. The length of the CDR3 is 22 residues. CDR1 is SGHTA, CDR2 FQGNSA, per germline. CDR3: CASSLVLRDRGSVRSGANVLTF.

The rearrangement uses TRBV12-3 or TRBV12-4 and TRBJ2-5; without DNA, the TCRdb call of TRBD2 cannot be checked. CDR3 length equals 15 residues. The CDR3 region is CAIAGLAGGRETQYF.

CDR3 in amino acids: CATSDRASPGANVLTF. The chain recombines TRBV24-1 with TRBJ2-6; the TCRdb call, TRBD2, lacks DNA for checking. The CDR3 runs to 16 residues. Germline V CDR1 and CDR2: KGHDR, SFDVKD.

Here the CDR3 reads CASSPSRPSGSYEQYF. This chain uses TRBV5-1 with TRBJ2-7; TCRdb reports TRBD2, a call that lacks DNA to check it against. The CDR3 contains 16 residues. Germline CDR1 is SGHRS and CDR2 is YFSETQ.

This sequence joins TRBV5-1 and TRBJ2-3; the D call of TRBD1 rests on TCRdb alone, since no DNA is present to check it. Germline CDR1 is SGHRS and CDR2 is YFSETQ. The CDR3 has 14 residues. The CDR3: CASAEGAAEDTQYF.

CDR3 residues: CASSRNRQGRAFF. The rearrangement joins TRBV12-3 or TRBV12-4 to TRBJ1-1; lacking DNA, the TRBD1 call made by TCRdb goes unchecked. The CDR3 length is 13 residues.

This chain links TRBV10-3 with TRBJ1-1; TCRdb gives TRBD1 as the D gene, but with no DNA this cannot be confirmed. Germline loops: CDR1 ENHRY, CDR2 SYGVKD. The CDR3 totals 13 residues. This CDR3 is CATSGIRDTEAFF.